A single sample is the source of the 21 T cell receptor beta chains below, sequenced in a study of response to subunit inactivated influenza vaccine. TCRdb called the RT-PCR reads again in MiXCR, with one record for every CDR3 protein. Among more than 200,000 distinct CDR3 sequences listed, 10% to 15% were seen once. The specimen comprised non-naive T cells sorted from PBMCs, sampled approximately 15 days before vaccination. These receptors were obtained from a man in his fifties or sixties who received an inactivated influenza vaccine.

The chain couples TRBV15 to TRBJ2-3, with D maybe TRBD2 (5 bases). CDR1 LNHNV and CDR2 YYDKDF come from the germline V gene (reference sequence). Trimming pared 0 bases from V and 0 bases from J, leaving 7 bases between. This CDR3 is 15 amino acids long. In nucleotides, the CDR3 is TGTGCCACCAGCAGAGAGCGGGCTAGCACAGATACGCAGTATTTT. Its protein product is CATSRERASTDTQYF.

This clonotype was counted at least ten times. V and J are TRBV12-3 or TRBV12-4 and TRBJ2-1; 7 nucleotides line up with TRBD2. This CDR3 has 12 amino acids. V lost 5 bases and J lost 8; bases outside the gene matches: 3. The CDR3 spells CASSRTSHEQFF. In DNA form, the CDR3 reads TGTGCCAGCAGTCGGACTAGTCATGAGCAGTTCTTC.

Many counts were recorded for this clonotype. The chain links TRBV29-1 to TRBJ2-7, with 12 bases identical to TRBD1. Trimming took 5 bases from V and 5 from J; bases not matched to a gene: 4. The germline V gene encodes CDR1 SQVTM and CDR2 ANQGSEA. The CDR3 runs to 13 residues. The CDR3 region has the DNA TGCAGCGTTCGGGACAGGGGGCAGAACGAGCAGTACTTC. Translation gives CSVRDRGQNEQYF.

The genes are TRBV20-1 and TRBJ2-7; perhaps TRBD1 as D (5 bases). V was cut by 8 bases and J by 6 bases, with 20 bases left in between. Germline V gene lookup returns CDR1 DFQATT and CDR2 SNEGSKA (reference sequence). The CDR3 loop spans 13 amino acids. The CDR3 loop is CSLKGVPGAEQYF. The CDR3 region has the DNA TGCAGTCTAAAAGGGGTACCGGGTGCCGAGCAGTACTTC.

The chain has TRBV20-1 and TRBJ2-7; D perhaps matches TRBD1 (6 bases). V dropped 1 base and J dropped 3 bases, with 7 bases sitting between them. CDR3 size: 12 residues. Germline-derived CDR1 and CDR2 are DFQATT and SNEGSKA (reference sequence). The CDR3 sequence is CSARGTVYEQYF. The DNA of the CDR3 is TGCAGTGCTAGAGGGACAGTCTACGAGCAGTACTTC.

A few counts support this clonotype. The junction does not match germline at one end; this may be a read error. This rearrangement joins TRBV28 to TRBJ2-1; 8 nucleotides align to TRBD2. Germline V gene sequence: CDR1 MDHEN, CDR2 SYDVKM. The CDR3 loop spans 18 amino acids. CDR3 nucleotides: TGTGCCAGCAGCTCAAGCGGGAGCGCACGGAGCTCCTACAATGACCAGTTCTTC. It specifies CASSSSGSARSSYNDQFF.

This clonotype was detected only a few times. The V and J genes are TRBV30 and TRBJ2-1, with D possibly being TRBD1 or TRBD2 (6 bases each). This CDR3 contains 14 residues. Looked up from germline, CDR1 is GTSNPN and CDR2 is SVGIG (reference sequence). V was clipped by 4 bases and J by 1 base, with 11 bases between them. In nucleotides, the CDR3 is TGTGCCTGGAATAGGGGGGCGTCCTACAATGAGCAGTTCTTC. Protein product: CAWNRGASYNEQFF.

This rearrangement joins TRBV7-9 to TRBJ2-5; the D gene is possibly TRBD2 (7 bases). CDR1 and CDR2 (germline): SEHNR, FQNEAQ (reference sequence). The ends were cut back, 5 bases at V and 2 bases at J, with 15 bases in the middle. This CDR3 has 15 amino acids. The CDR3 DNA reads as TGTGCCAGCAGCCCTGGGGGGGCCCGGCAAGAGACCCAGTACTTC. Translated: CASSPGGARQETQYF.

This clonotype was observed once. The chain uses TRBV5-1 and TRBJ1-1; no clear D. The CDR3 extends over 12 amino acids. In germline, CDR1 is SGHRS, CDR2 YFSETQ. Trimming stripped 4 bases from V and 1 base from J, with 5 bases between. The CDR3 sequence is CASSNQNTEAFF. The CDR3 region has the DNA TGCGCCAGCAGCAATCAGAACACTGAAGCTTTCTTT.

V usage is TRBV11-3 and J usage is TRBJ2-2; the D is unclear. The germline V gene has CDR1 SGHNT and CDR2 YENEEA. This CDR3 is built from 14 residues. Trimming removed 0 bases from V and 8 bases from J, with 10 bases in between. CDR3 bases: TGTGCCAGCAGCTTAGATCCCGCTGGGGGGGAGCTGTTTTTT. This codes for CASSLDPAGGELFF.

This clonotype was seen ten or more times. The rearrangement links TRBV20-1 to TRBJ2-1, with TRBD1 matching 7 bases. The CDR3 is 16 residues long. Trimming cost V 2 bases and J 3 bases; bases outside gene matches: 10. Germline lookup yields CDR1 DFQATT and CDR2 SNEGSKA (reference sequence). Written as DNA, the CDR3 is TGCAGTGCTAGACGGGGAAGGGGGCAAGGCTACAATGAGCAGTTCTTC. Amino acids: CSARRGRGQGYNEQFF.

The V gene is TRBV3-1, the J gene TRBJ2-5; no definite D call. V lost 1 base, J lost 5 bases, and 5 bases lay in between. The CDR3 extends over 12 amino acids. Germline V gives CDR1 LGHDT, CDR2 YNNKEL (reference sequence). DNA of the CDR3: TGTGCCAGCAGCCAAGTGAGGGAGACCCAGTACTTC. It codes for CASSQVRETQYF.

Ten or more counts support this clonotype. V and J are TRBV20-1 and TRBJ2-5; perhaps TRBD1 as D (5 bases). The V gene lost 2 bases and the J gene lost 4 bases, with 8 bases spanning the gap. Germline V lookup: CDR1 DFQATT, CDR2 SNEGSKA (reference sequence). The CDR3 consists of 12 residues. Here the CDR3 DNA reads TGCAGTGCTAGAAGGCAGGGAGAGACCCAGTACTTC. It codes for CSARRQGETQYF.

This clonotype was detected many times. The chain has TRBV15 and TRBJ2-3; no firm D call. CDR1 LNHNV and CDR2 YYDKDF come from the germline V gene (reference sequence). The CDR3 spans 13 residues. Between the trimmed V and J ends, which lost 3 bases and 3 bases, there was a span of 7 bases. The CDR3 spells CATSRGITDTQYF. The CDR3 nucleotides read TGTGCCACCAGCAGGGGGATTACAGATACGCAGTATTTT.

The J gene is TRBJ1-1, the V gene TRBV6-1; D gene unclear. This CDR3 is built from 13 residues. Germline values: CDR1 MNHNS, CDR2 SASEGT. V gave up 11 bases and J gave up 2 bases, with 15 bases separating them. CDR3 sequence (DNA): TGTGCCCTACCCGACCGAAGAAACACTGAAGCTTTCTTT. It is translated as CALPDRRNTEAFF.

This clonotype was counted between two and nine times. This rearrangement joins TRBV5-1 to TRBJ1-1, with unresolved D. Trimming took 0 bases from V and 4 from J, leaving 16 bases between them. CDR1 and CDR2 from the germline V gene are SGHRS and YFSETQ. There are 16 residues in the CDR3. The CDR3 protein is CASSLEISTSGTEAFF. In DNA, the CDR3 is TGCGCCAGCAGCTTGGAGATCTCTACTTCGGGCACTGAAGCTTTCTTT.

This clonotype was found many times. This chain uses TRBV5-1 with TRBJ2-7; D unresolved. The CDR3 contains 14 residues. Looked up from germline, CDR1 is SGHRS and CDR2 is YFSETQ. V lost 2 bases and J 7 bases, leaving 16 bases between the germline ends. CDR3 DNA: TGCGCCAGCAGCTTAAATGGCCCCCCGGTGGAGCAGTACTTC. This encodes CASSLNGPPVEQYF. The whole variable domain, remainder taken from reference TRBV5-1 and TRBJ2-7, is KAGVTQTPRYLIKTRGQQVTLSCSPISGHRSVSWYQQTPGQGLQFLFEYFSETQRNKGNFPGRFSGRQFSNSRSEMNVSTLELGDSALYLCASSLNGPPVEQYFGPGTRLTVT.

This clonotype came up a few times. The gene calls are TRBV25-1 and TRBJ2-5; D ambiguous. Per germline, CDR1 MGHDK and CDR2 SYGVNS. This CDR3 contains 12 residues. V lost 4 bases, J lost 3 bases, and 6 bases lay in between. The CDR3 nucleotides are TGTGCCAGCAGTGGTGGGAAAGAGACCCAGTACTTC. This gives the protein CASSGGKETQYF.

This chain links TRBV29-1 with TRBJ2-2; TRBD2 might be the D (5 bases). Per germline, CDR1 SQVTM and CDR2 ANQGSEA. V lost 4 bases, J lost 5 bases, and 17 bases lay in between. CDR3 length equals 15 residues. The CDR3 coding sequence is TGCAGCGTTGGGGCCGGAGGAGAGAGAACCGGGGAGCTGTTTTTT. Protein: CSVGAGGERTGELFF.

As DNA, the CDR3 is TGTGCCAGCAGCCAACAGAGACAGGATACCTATGGCTACACCTTC. Protein: CASSQQRQDTYGYTF. The gene calls are TRBV4-2 and TRBJ1-2; TRBD1 might be the D (6 bases). Deletions cut 2 bases from V and 4 bases from J, with 14 bases between. The CDR3 has 15 amino acids. CDR1 and CDR2 from the germline V gene are LGHNA and YNFKEQ.

In its sample, this clonotype was seen a few times. The chain links TRBV20-1 to TRBJ1-5; the D is unclear. V lost 5 bases and J lost 8, with 16 bases in between. There are 13 residues in the CDR3. Germline V gene sequence: CDR1 DFQATT, CDR2 SNEGSKA (reference sequence). This CDR3 reads CSAFLLGIEPQHF. The CDR3 coding sequence is TGCAGTGCTTTCCTTTTGGGTATTGAGCCCCAGCATTTT.